These 5 T cell receptor beta chains were all obtained from the same sample, sequenced in a study of T-cell reconstitution after alpha-beta-depleted transplantation in children. TCRbeta library construction was performed incorporating unique molecular identifiers. TCRdb itself ran the PCR reads through MiXCR, one entry per CDR3 protein. The sample has 600,000 to 700,000 distinct CDR3 sequences, approximately 16% seen once; the top ten hold 0.8% to 1.1%. Material: PBMCs from the stem cell graft donor, obtained from the stem cell graft. The receptors shown here come from a human donor who donated a stem cell graft to a child with acute myeloid leukemia.

The chain has TRBV7-8 and TRBJ1-2; D not certain. CDR3 length: 13 amino acids. Germline CDR1 and CDR2: SGHVS and FQNEAQ. V lost 4 bases, J lost 6 bases, and 12 bases lay in between. CDR3 nucleotide sequence: TGTGCCAGCAGCTCAGCCCGTGGCGATGGCTACACCTTC. It translates to CASSSARGDGYTF.

Ten or more counts support this clonotype. The chain recombines TRBV20-1 with TRBJ1-2; TRBD1 is a possible D gene (6 bases). The CDR3 is 11 residues long. V lost 5 bases and J lost 4, with 8 bases in between. Germline CDR1 DFQATT, CDR2 SNEGSKA (reference sequence). The CDR3: CSALTGYGYTF. In DNA form, the CDR3 reads TGCAGTGCTTTGACAGGCTATGGCTACACCTTC.

The chain carries TRBV7-2 and TRBJ1-5; 9 nucleotides agree with TRBD1. The CDR3 loop spans 15 amino acids. V lost 5 bases, J lost 3 bases, and 5 bases stayed unmatched. Per the germline V gene, CDR1 is SGHTA and CDR2 is FQGNSA. DNA for the CDR3: TGTGCCAGCAGCCCCGGGACAGGGATCAATCAGCCCCAGCATTTT. The encoded protein is CASSPGTGINQPQHF.

There are many counts of this clonotype. The V and J genes are TRBV29-1 and TRBJ1-4; no clear D. Germline lookup yields CDR1 SQVTM and CDR2 ANQGSEA. This CDR3 comprises 11 residues. V lost 6 bases and J lost 8, with 10 bases in between. In DNA form, the CDR3 reads TGCAGCGTACAGTTCGGCGAAAAACTGTTTTTT. As protein: CSVQFGEKLFF.

This clonotype was recorded a few times. This chain joins TRBV12-3 or TRBV12-4 and TRBJ1-2; D not resolved. The germline V and J ends were trimmed by 4 bases and 8 bases, with 26 bases remaining between them. CDR3 size: 17 residues. CDR3: CASSSASVIHSLSGYTF. Here the CDR3 DNA reads TGTGCCAGCAGTTCCGCCTCGGTTATTCACTCCCTAAGCGGCTACACCTTC.